Each of the 12 T cell receptor beta chains below was sequenced from the same sample in a study of CD8+ T cells in alopecia areata. Researchers took lesional scalp punch biopsies and peripheral blood from people who were alopecia areata patients. Extracted RNA was reverse transcribed, and the resulting cDNA served as sequencing template. Libraries were prepared by immunoSEQ multiplex PCR; TCRdb keeps only in-frame clonotypes and omits some of them. The repertoire consists of 9,500 to 15,000 clones, with about three fifths occurring once and the leading ten covering over 11%. Sequencing was performed on skin. These receptors were taken from a human donor with alopecia areata.

The genes are TRBV5-6 and TRBJ2-6; no clear D. CDR1 SGHDT and CDR2 YYEEEE come from the germline V gene. Trimming cost V 8 bases and J 0 bases, with 6 bases left between them. The CDR3 has 13 residues. CDR3 sequence: CASHFSGANVLTF. In DNA, the CDR3 is TGTGCCAGTCATTTCTCTGGGGCCAACGTCCTGACTTTC.

This chain links TRBV6-5 with TRBJ1-4, with D unclear. V was trimmed by 4 bases and J by 7 bases, leaving 13 bases between them. Germline V gives CDR1 MNHEY, CDR2 SVGAGI. The CDR3 extends over 14 amino acids. The DNA for the CDR3 is TGTGCCAGCAGTTCACGAATCTCGAGTGAAAAACTGTTTTTT. It encodes CASSSRISSEKLFF.

The chain recombines TRBV28 with TRBJ2-1, with TRBD1 as a possible D gene (6 bases). There are 16 residues in the CDR3. The germline CDR1 and CDR2 sequences are MDHEN and SYDVKM. Trimming took 6 bases from V and 0 from J, leaving 15 bases between them. The CDR3 sequence is CASSPETGRSYNEQFF. For the CDR3, the DNA is TGTGCCAGCAGCCCAGAGACAGGACGCTCCTACAATGAGCAGTTCTTC.

There are a few counts of this clone. CDR3 bases: TGTGCCAGCAGCCTCGGATTAAGGGAAATGAACACCGGGGAGCTGTTTTTT. This gives the protein CASSLGLREMNTGELFF. The chain employs TRBV11-3 and TRBJ2-2, with D hard to call. Germline-derived CDR1 and CDR2 are SGHNT and YENEEA. V lost 5 bases and J lost 1, with 17 bases in between. The length of the CDR3 is 17 residues.

The chain has TRBV7-6 and TRBJ2-7; D possibly corresponds to TRBD1 (6 bases). From germline, CDR1 is SGHVS and CDR2 FNYEAQ. The CDR3 has 11 residues. Trimming shortened V by 6 bases and J by 12 bases, and 15 bases separated the two germline ends. Written as DNA, the CDR3 is TGTGCCAGCAGTTTACAGGGCCGGTGGTACTTC. Protein: CASSLQGRWYF.

This clone has more than one count but fewer than ten. The chain is built from TRBV5-1 and TRBJ2-5; D is unclear. This CDR3 is built from 16 residues. Germline CDR1 reads SGHRS; CDR2 reads YFSETQ. Trimming pared 0 bases from V and 5 bases from J, leaving 17 bases between. The DNA for the CDR3 is TGCGCCAGCAGCTTGGACGGTTCACAGTTTATCGAGACCCAGTACTTC. This codes for CASSLDGSQFIETQYF.

The chain couples TRBV6-6 to TRBJ2-1; TRBD2 aligns across 13 bases. This CDR3 contains 15 residues. J was trimmed by 8 bases and V by 5 bases; bases with no gene match: 6. CDR1 is MNHNY and CDR2 is SVGAGI in the germline V gene (reference sequence). CDR3 sequence (DNA): TGTGCCAGCAGTAGAGGACTAGCGGGAGTCTATGAGCAGTTCTTC. Translated, it gives CASSRGLAGVYEQFF.

This sequence joins TRBV6-1 and TRBJ2-5; no firm D call. Germline CDR1 reads MNHNS; CDR2 reads SASEGT. The CDR3 length is 14 residues. Trimming removed 5 bases at V and 2 bases at J, with 12 bases between. CDR3 DNA: TGTGCCAGCAGTCTAAGCCCTAATCAAGAGACCCAGTACTTC. This translates into CASSLSPNQETQYF.

This clone appeared once. V and J are TRBV25-1 and TRBJ1-2; a possible D gene is TRBD1 (6 bases). Trimming removed 6 bases at V and 8 bases at J, with 19 bases between. Germline CDR1 MGHDK, CDR2 SYGVNS. The length of the CDR3 is 14 residues. The CDR3 DNA reads as TGTGCCAGCAGCAGTGACGGGGGGCCTCTGGGCTACACCTTC. Translating it yields CASSSDGGPLGYTF.

This clone appeared a few times. The rearrangement joins TRBV28 to TRBJ2-7, with 11 bases fitting TRBD2. The V gene end was trimmed by 5 bases and the J gene end by 7 bases; junction bases not matched to a gene: 7. CDR3 length: 14 residues. Germline V gene data show CDR1 as MDHEN and CDR2 as SYDVKM. In nucleotides, the CDR3 is TGTGCCAGCAGTGCCCCGGGACTAGCGGCAGAGCAGTACTTC. It specifies CASSAPGLAAEQYF.

The rearrangement uses TRBV7-2 and TRBJ2-2, with TRBD2 identical over 10 bases. CDR1 and CDR2 (germline): SGHTA, FQGNSA. With V trimmed by 5 bases and J by 5 bases, 11 bases remained unmatched. This CDR3 has 17 amino acids. CDR3 in amino acids: CASSPTSGVIDTGELFF. For the CDR3, the DNA is TGTGCCAGCAGCCCCACTAGCGGGGTCATTGATACCGGGGAGCTGTTTTTT.

The genes are TRBV6-6 and TRBJ2-5, with 8 bases matching TRBD2. Unmatched junction bases numbered 9, after V lost 5 bases and J lost 1 base. CDR1 is MNHNY, CDR2 SVGAGI, per germline (reference sequence). The CDR3 sequence is 16 residues long. The CDR3 is CASSPSNSGVQETQYF. DNA of the CDR3: TGTGCCAGCAGTCCCTCGAATAGCGGGGTCCAAGAGACCCAGTACTTC.